This TCR beta chain was sequenced for a study of neoadjuvant nivolumab and ipilimumab in lung cancer. Measured with immunoSEQ multiplex PCR; TCRdb has only the in-frame clones, and not every one. The sample has 490 or so clones, roughly nine tenths seen once. Germline V CDR1 and CDR2: MNHEY, SMNVEV (reference sequence). Trimming left V 6 bases short and J 7 bases short, with 15 bases between. The CDR3 spans 13 residues. The sequence came from an adult with non-small cell lung cancer. The V and J genes are TRBV27 and TRBJ1-2, with D possibly being TRBD1 (6 bases). The source was tumor tissue, collected before neoadjuvant nivolumab, alone or with ipilimumab. CDR3 residues: CASSRQGPFGYTF. CDR3 DNA sequence: TGTGCCAGCAGCCGGCAGGGGCCCTTTGGCTACACCTTC.